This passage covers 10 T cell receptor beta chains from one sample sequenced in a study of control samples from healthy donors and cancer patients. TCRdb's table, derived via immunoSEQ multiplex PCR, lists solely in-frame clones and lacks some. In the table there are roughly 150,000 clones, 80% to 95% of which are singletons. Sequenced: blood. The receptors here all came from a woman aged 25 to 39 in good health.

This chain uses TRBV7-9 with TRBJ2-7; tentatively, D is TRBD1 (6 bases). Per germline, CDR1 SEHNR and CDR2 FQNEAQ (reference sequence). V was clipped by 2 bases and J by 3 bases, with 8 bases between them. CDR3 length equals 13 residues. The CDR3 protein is CASSLPGVYEQYF. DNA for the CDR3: TGTGCCAGCAGCTTACCAGGGGTCTACGAGCAGTACTTC. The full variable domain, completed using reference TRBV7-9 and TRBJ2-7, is DTGVSQNPRHKITKRGQNVTFRCDPISEHNRLYWYRQTLGQGPEFLTYFQNEAQLEKSRLLSDRFSAERPKGSFSTLEIQRTEQGDSAMYLCASSLPGVYEQYFGPGTRLTVT.

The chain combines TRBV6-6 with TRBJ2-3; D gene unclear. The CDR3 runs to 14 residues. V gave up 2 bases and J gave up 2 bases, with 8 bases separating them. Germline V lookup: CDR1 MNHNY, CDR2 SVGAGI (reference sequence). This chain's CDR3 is CASSYGSSTDTQYF. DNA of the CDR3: TGTGCCAGCAGTTACGGGTCTTCCACAGATACGCAGTATTTT.

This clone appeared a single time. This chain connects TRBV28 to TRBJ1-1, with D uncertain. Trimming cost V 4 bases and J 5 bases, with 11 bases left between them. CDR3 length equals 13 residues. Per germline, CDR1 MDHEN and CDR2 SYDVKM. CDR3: CASSSQAYTEAFF. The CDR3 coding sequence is TGTGCCAGCAGTTCCCAGGCTTATACTGAAGCTTTCTTT.

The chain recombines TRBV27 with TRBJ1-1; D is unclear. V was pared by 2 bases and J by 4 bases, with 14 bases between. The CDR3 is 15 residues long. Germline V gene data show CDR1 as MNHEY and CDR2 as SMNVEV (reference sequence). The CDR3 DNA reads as TGTGCCAGCAGTTTAATAGGCAGTGCTCTCACTGAAGCTTTCTTT. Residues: CASSLIGSALTEAFF.

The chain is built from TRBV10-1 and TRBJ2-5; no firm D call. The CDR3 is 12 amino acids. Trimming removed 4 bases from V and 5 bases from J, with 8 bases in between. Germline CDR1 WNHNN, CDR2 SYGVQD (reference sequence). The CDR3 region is CASSATGETQYF. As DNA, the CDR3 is TGCGCCAGCAGTGCGACTGGGGAGACCCAGTACTTC.

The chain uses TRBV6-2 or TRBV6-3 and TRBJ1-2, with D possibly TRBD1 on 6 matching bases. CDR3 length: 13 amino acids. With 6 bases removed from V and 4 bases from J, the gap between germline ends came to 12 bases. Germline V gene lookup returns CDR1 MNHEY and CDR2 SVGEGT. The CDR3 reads CASSGQFPYGYTF. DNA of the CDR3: TGTGCCAGCAGCGGACAGTTCCCCTATGGCTACACCTTC.

The CDR3 reads CASSKAGETQYF. CDR3 nucleotides: TGTGCCAGCAGCAAAGCGGGGGAGACCCAGTACTTC. This chain links TRBV21-1 with TRBJ2-5. TRBV21-1 is deemed a pseudogene. This CDR3 comprises 12 residues.

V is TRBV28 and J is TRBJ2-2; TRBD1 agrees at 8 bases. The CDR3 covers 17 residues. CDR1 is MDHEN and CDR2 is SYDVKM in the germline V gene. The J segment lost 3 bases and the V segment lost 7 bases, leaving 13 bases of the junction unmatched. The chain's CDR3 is CASITTPGQGDTGELFF. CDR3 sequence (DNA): TGTGCCAGCATCACTACCCCTGGACAGGGCGACACCGGGGAGCTGTTTTTT. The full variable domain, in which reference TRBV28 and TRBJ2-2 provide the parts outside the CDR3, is DVKVTQSSRYLVKRTGEKVFLECVQDMDHENMFWYRQDPGLGLRLIYFSYDVKMKEKGDIPEGYSVSREKKERFSLILESASTNQTSMYLCASITTPGQGDTGELFFGEGSRLTVL.

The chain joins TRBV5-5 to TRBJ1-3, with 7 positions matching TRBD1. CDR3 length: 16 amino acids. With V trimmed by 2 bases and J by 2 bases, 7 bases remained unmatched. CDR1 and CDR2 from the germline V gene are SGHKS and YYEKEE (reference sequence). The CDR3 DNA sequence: TGTGCCAGCAGCTTTCCCGGAGGGGGCGCTGGAAACACCATATATTTT. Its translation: CASSFPGGGAGNTIYF.

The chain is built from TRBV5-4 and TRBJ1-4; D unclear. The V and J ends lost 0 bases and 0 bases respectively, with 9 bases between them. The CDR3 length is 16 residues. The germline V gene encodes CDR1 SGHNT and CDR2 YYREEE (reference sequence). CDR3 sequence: CASSLDPPATNEKLFF. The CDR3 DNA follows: TGTGCCAGCAGCTTGGACCCACCGGCAACTAATGAAAAACTGTTTTTT.